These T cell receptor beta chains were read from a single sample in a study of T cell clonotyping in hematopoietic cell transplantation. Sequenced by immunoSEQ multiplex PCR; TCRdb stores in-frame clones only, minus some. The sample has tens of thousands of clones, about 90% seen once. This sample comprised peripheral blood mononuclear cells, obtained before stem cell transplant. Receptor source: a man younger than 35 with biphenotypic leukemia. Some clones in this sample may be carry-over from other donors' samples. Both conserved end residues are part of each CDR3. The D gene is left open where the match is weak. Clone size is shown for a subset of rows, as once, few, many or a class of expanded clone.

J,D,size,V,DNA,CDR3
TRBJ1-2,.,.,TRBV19,TGTGCCAGTAGTCTAAGCGACAGGCTTACTAACTATGGCTACACCTTC,CASSLSDRLTNYGYTF
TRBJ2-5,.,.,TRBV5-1,TGCGCCAGCAGCTTGGGACAGCAAGAGACCCAGTACTTC,CASSLGQQETQYF
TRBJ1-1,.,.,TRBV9,TGTGCCAGCAGCGTAGACTCGAGGAACACTGAAGCTTTCTTT,CASSVDSRNTEAFF
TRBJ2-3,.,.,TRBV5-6,TGTGCCAGCAGCCCCTTCAGGGACACAGATACGCAGTATTTT,CASSPFRDTDTQYF
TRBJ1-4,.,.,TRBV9,TGTGCCAGCAGCGATACCGGGGAGGAAAAACTGTTTTTT,CASSDTGEEKLFF
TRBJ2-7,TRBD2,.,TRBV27,TGTGCCAGCAGTTTATCGGGACTAGCCGGTAACGAGCAGTACTTC,CASSLSGLAGNEQYF
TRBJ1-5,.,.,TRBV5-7,TGTGCCAGCAGCTTAGTTAAGGAGGGGAAAGACAATCAGCCCCAGCATTTT,CASSLVKEGKDNQPQHF
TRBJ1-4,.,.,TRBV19,TGTGCCAGCTCCCGGTTTGTGGCCTTGGGCGAAAAACTGTTTTTT,CASSRFVALGEKLFF
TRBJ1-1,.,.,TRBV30,TGTGCCTGGATTCCGGTTCTTAGGAACACTGAAGCTTTCTTT,CAWIPVLRNTEAFF
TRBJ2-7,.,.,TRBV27,TGTGCCAGCAGTTTAAAATTTTCCTACGAGCAGTACTTC,CASSLKFSYEQYF
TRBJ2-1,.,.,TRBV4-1,TGCGCCAGCTGGGATATAGGGAATGAGCAGTTCTTC,CASWDIGNEQFF
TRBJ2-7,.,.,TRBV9,TGTGCCAGCAGCGTAGGGACAGCCGTATCCTACGAGCAGTACTTC,CASSVGTAVSYEQYF
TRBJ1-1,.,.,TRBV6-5,TGTGCCAGCAGTTACGGAGGGTGGGCTGAAGCTTTCTTT,CASSYGGWAEAFF
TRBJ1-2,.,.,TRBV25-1,TGTGCCAGCAAGACCCCAGGTTATGGCTACACCTTC,CASKTPGYGYTF
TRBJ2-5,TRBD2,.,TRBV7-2,TGTGCCAGCAGAACTAGCGGGAGGCAGGGGGAGACCCAGTACTTC,CASRTSGRQGETQYF
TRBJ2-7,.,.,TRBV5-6,TGTGCCAGCAGCAATAGCCGTACCTCCTACGAGCAGTACTTC,CASSNSRTSYEQYF
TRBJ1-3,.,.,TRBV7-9,TGTGCCAGCAGCTTAGGGGCTAACACCATATATTTT,CASSLGANTIYF
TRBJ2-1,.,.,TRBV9,TGTGCCAGCAGCGTGGTCGGATTCTCCTACAATGAGCAGTTCTTC,CASSVVGFSYNEQFF
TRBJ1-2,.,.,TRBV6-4,TGTGCCAGCAGTGAACGACCAGGAGAGGGGCATGGCTACACCTTC,CASSERPGEGHGYTF
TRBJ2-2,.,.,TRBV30,TGTGCCTGGAGTGAGGTGGCCGGGGAGCTGTTTTTT,CAWSEVAGELFF
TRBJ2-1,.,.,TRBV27,TGTGCCAGCCCCTTGGCTAGTCCCTACAATGAGCAGTTCTTC,CASPLASPYNEQFF
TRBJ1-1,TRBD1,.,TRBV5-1,TGCGCCAGCAGCTTCTCGGGACCGGGACAGGCAATTTCTCCTGAAGCTTTCTTT,CASSFSGPGQAISPEAFF
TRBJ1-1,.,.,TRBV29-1,TGCAGCGTTGCTAATACTGTCGACACTGAAGCTTTCTTT,CSVANTVDTEAFF
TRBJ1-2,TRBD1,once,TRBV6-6,TGTGCCAGCAGCTCGGGACAGAACTATGGCTACACCTTC,CASSSGQNYGYTF
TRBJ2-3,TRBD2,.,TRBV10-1,TGCGCCAGCAGTGAACTAGCGGATACGCAGTATTTT,CASSELADTQYF
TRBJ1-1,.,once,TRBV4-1,TGCGCCAGCAGCCACGTGGGGGGTAGTGAAGCTTTCTTT,CASSHVGGSEAFF
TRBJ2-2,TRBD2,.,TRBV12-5,TGTGCTAGCTCCCTAACCATAGGGGCTAGCGGGGGTAGCACCGGGGAGCTGTTTTTT,CASSLTIGASGGSTGELFF
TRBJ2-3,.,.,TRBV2,TGTGCCAGCAGGAAAGGTTACACAGATACGCAGTATTTT,CASRKGYTDTQYF
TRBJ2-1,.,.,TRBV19,TGTGCCAGTAGATCCTCCTACAATGAGCAGTTCTTC,CASRSSYNEQFF
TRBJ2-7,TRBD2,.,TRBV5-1,TGCGCCAGCAGGGGAGATAGCGGGACCAGCTCCTACGAGCAGTACTTC,CASRGDSGTSSYEQYF
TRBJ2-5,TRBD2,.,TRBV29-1,TGCAGCGCCGGGAGGCCTGGGGAGACCCAGTACTTC,CSAGRPGETQYF
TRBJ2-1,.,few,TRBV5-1,TGCGCCAGCAGCTTCGCAGGTGAGCAGTTCTTC,CASSFAGEQFF
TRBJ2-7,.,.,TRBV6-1,TGTGCCAGCAGTGAACGTGGAGTCGAGCAGTACTTC,CASSERGVEQYF
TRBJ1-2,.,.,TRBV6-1,TGTGCCAGCAGTGAGAGGGATTATGGCTACACCTTC,CASSERDYGYTF
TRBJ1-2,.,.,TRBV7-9,TGTGCCAGCAGCTTAAGTACGTTGGAGGTCTTTGGCTACACCTTC,CASSLSTLEVFGYTF
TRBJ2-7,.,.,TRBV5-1,TGCGCCAGCGCCCCGCCGAAGCTCGGACAGCTCCTCTCCTACGAGCAGTACTTC,CASAPPKLGQLLSYEQYF
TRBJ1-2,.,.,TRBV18,TGTGCCAGCTCGGAAAACTATGGCTACACCTTC,CASSENYGYTF
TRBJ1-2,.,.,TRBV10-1,TGCGCCAGCAGTGAGTCGGTTTCCCCGGGGGCTTCCTATGGCTACACCTTC,CASSESVSPGASYGYTF
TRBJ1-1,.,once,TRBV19,TGTGCCAGTACCAAACACGGTTGGGCTTTCTTT,CASTKHGWAFF
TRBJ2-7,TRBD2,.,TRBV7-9,TGTGCCAGCAGCTTAGGGGCTAGCGGGGTGCAGTACTTC,CASSLGASGVQYF
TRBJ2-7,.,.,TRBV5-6,TGTGCCAGCAGCTTCTCCGTCGAGCAGTACTTC,CASSFSVEQYF
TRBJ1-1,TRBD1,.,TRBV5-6,TGTGCCAGCAGCTATGTTATGGGACAGGGGAACACTGAAGCTTTCTTT,CASSYVMGQGNTEAFF
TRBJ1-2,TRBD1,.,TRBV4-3,TGCGCCAGCAGCCAAGAAGCGACAGGGGGCTCTGGCTACACCTTC,CASSQEATGGSGYTF
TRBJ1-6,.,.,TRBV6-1,TGTGCCAGCAGTGAAGCGGCAACTAGTTCACCCCTCCACTTT,CASSEAATSSPLHF
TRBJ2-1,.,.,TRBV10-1,TGCGCCAGCAGTGTGGCGGCGTACGGTGAGCAGTTCTTC,CASSVAAYGEQFF
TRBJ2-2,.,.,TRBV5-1,TGCGCCAGCAGCGTACCGGGGGTGAAGCCCGGGGAGCTGTTTTTT,CASSVPGVKPGELFF
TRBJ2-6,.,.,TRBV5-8,TGTGCCAGCAGCCGCACTAAACTCGTTAGCTCTGGGGCCAACGTCCTGACTTTC,CASSRTKLVSSGANVLTF